This entry lists 32 T cell receptor beta chains sequenced from one sample in a study of blood T cell repertoires in COVID-19. The protocol was immunoSEQ multiplex PCR, while the TCRdb copy is restricted to in-frame clones and leaves out a portion. The table shows 45,000 to 50,000 clones, with 83% occurring only once. The sample taken for sequencing was peripheral blood. The origin of the receptors is an elderly man in a cohort sampled during active COVID-19.

V is TRBV7-3 and J is TRBJ2-7; D may be TRBD2 (6 bases). V was shortened by 5 bases and J by 0 bases, with 14 bases between the two germline ends. The V gene's germline CDR1 is SGHTA and CDR2 FQGTGA. The CDR3 has 15 amino acids. CDR3 region: CASSRGGQSSYEQYF. In DNA, the CDR3 is TGTGCCAGCAGCCGCGGAGGGCAGAGCTCCTACGAGCAGTACTTC.

The V and J genes are TRBV5-1 and TRBJ1-4, with D unclear. CDR1 and CDR2 (germline): SGHRS, YFSETQ. The CDR3 spans 14 residues. V lost 3 bases, J lost 4 bases, and 10 bases lay in between. CDR3 in DNA: TGCGCCAGCAGCTCGGGCCGGGGTAATGAAAAACTGTTTTTT. Translating gives CASSSGRGNEKLFF.

This clone was observed a few times. The chain uses TRBV28 and TRBJ2-7; maybe TRBD1 (5 bases). Germline CDR1 is MDHEN and CDR2 is SYDVKM. V lost 7 bases to trimming and J lost 5 bases, with 18 bases between them. There are 14 residues in the CDR3. CDR3 region: CASTRWGQGHEQYF. The CDR3 nucleotides are TGTGCCAGCACCAGATGGGGCCAGGGCCACGAGCAGTACTTC.

V usage is TRBV2 and J usage is TRBJ2-1; 9 positions match TRBD1. V was pared by 10 bases and J by 4 bases, with 11 bases of the junction left unmatched. Germline lookup yields CDR1 SNHLY and CDR2 FYNNEI. CDR3 length: 15 amino acids. The CDR3 here is CATHRGDRAYNEQFF. In DNA form, the CDR3 reads TGTGCCACCCACAGGGGGGACAGGGCTTACAATGAGCAGTTCTTC.

In its sample, this clone was seen once. This rearrangement joins TRBV28 to TRBJ2-3, with 8 nucleotides matching TRBD1. V trimming: 6 bases; J trimming: 4 bases; junction bases outside the gene matches: 6. CDR1 is MDHEN and CDR2 is SYDVKM in the germline V gene. The CDR3 length is 14 residues. The CDR3 loop is CASRRDRSPDTQYF. The CDR3 DNA is TGTGCCAGCAGACGGGACAGGTCCCCAGATACGCAGTATTTT.

This rearrangement joins TRBV21-1 to TRBJ2-7; the DNA was not compared with TRBD1, the D call given in the table. TRBV21-1 is listed as a pseudogene. The CDR3 runs to 16 residues. CDR3 residues: CASSSGPTVPSYEQYF. The CDR3, as DNA: TGTGCCAGCAGCTCTGGGCCCACCGTCCCCTCCTACGAGCAGTACTTC.

This clone has just a few counts. The V call is TRBV4-1, the J call TRBJ1-3, with D tentatively TRBD1 (6 bases). CDR3 size: 15 residues. Germline V gene data show CDR1 as MGHRA and CDR2 as YSYEKL. Trimming took 4 bases from V and 0 from J, leaving 10 bases between them. The CDR3 loop is CASSPGQRSGNTIYF. CDR3 coding DNA: TGCGCCAGCAGCCCAGGACAGCGCTCTGGAAACACCATATATTTT.

This sequence joins TRBV24-1 and TRBJ1-2; TRBD1 is a possible D gene (6 bases). The CDR3 spans 16 residues. Germline CDR1 is KGHDR and CDR2 is SFDVKD. V was shortened by 2 bases and J by 5 bases, with 17 bases between the two germline ends. The CDR3: CATSDSGAPALYGYTF. The CDR3 DNA follows: TGTGCCACCAGTGATTCAGGGGCTCCCGCTCTATATGGCTACACCTTC.

This clone has only a few counts. The chain joins TRBV19 to TRBJ2-1, with D possibly being TRBD1 (5 bases). CDR1 LNHDA and CDR2 SQIVND come from the germline V gene (reference sequence). This CDR3 contains 14 residues. V dropped 6 bases and J dropped 7 bases, with 16 bases sitting between them. This chain's CDR3 is CASRVRQGRNEQFF. The CDR3 DNA follows: TGTGCCAGTAGGGTAAGGCAGGGTAGGAATGAGCAGTTCTTC. Looking up the rest from reference TRBV19 and TRBJ2-1 gives the full variable domain: DGGITQSPKYLFRKEGQNVTLSCEQNLNHDAMYWYRQDPGQGLRLIYYSQIVNDFQKGDIAEGYSVSREKKESFPLTVTSAQKNPTAFYLCASRVRQGRNEQFFGPGTRLTVL.

About this clone: Sequence at one end of the junction differs from germline and may be a read error. J is TRBJ2-4 and V is TRBV7-2, with TRBD2 identical over 12 bases. Germline V CDR1 and CDR2: SGHTA, FQGNSA. The CDR3 has 15 amino acids. The CDR3 protein is CASSLAGGSKNIQYF. CDR3 sequence (DNA): TGTGCCAGCAGCCTAGCGGGAGGGTCAAAAAACATTCAGTACTTC.

This chain uses TRBV21-1 with TRBJ2-6; the D call of TRBD2 is as the table states it, not checked on the DNA. TRBV21-1 is a listed pseudogene. This CDR3 has 18 residues. CDR3: CASSNTIQYTSGANVLTF. In DNA, the CDR3 is TGTGCCAGCAGCAATACTATTCAGTATACCTCTGGGGCCAACGTCCTGACTTTC.

The chain uses TRBV28 and TRBJ1-4; possibly TRBD1 for D (6 bases). V lost 5 bases and J lost 1, with 14 bases in between. The germline CDR1 and CDR2 sequences are MDHEN and SYDVKM. The CDR3 totals 16 residues. CDR3 bases: TGTGCCAGCAGTACTCAAATCAGGGGAACTAATGAAAAACTGTTTTTT. It translates to CASSTQIRGTNEKLFF.

The chain is built from TRBV28 and TRBJ2-5; 12 nucleotides line up with TRBD2. The CDR3 is 15 amino acids. The V and J ends lost 5 bases and 5 bases, in that order; junction bases with no gene match: 6. Germline V gives CDR1 MDHEN, CDR2 SYDVKM. The CDR3 is CASSQTSGRMETQYF. The CDR3 DNA is TGTGCCAGCAGTCAGACTAGCGGGAGAATGGAGACCCAGTACTTC. Supplemented by reference TRBV28 and TRBJ2-5, the full variable domain reads DVKVTQSSRYLVKRTGEKVFLECVQDMDHENMFWYRQDPGLGLRLIYFSYDVKMKEKGDIPEGYSVSREKKERFSLILESASTNQTSMYLCASSQTSGRMETQYFGPGTRLLVL.

The chain recombines TRBV6-1 with TRBJ1-6; possible D gene TRBD1, 6 bases. The CDR3 has 15 amino acids. CDR1 MNHNS and CDR2 SASEGT come from the germline V gene. Deletions cut 3 bases from V and 13 bases from J, with 19 bases between. The CDR3 protein is CASSEGGGRPAPLHF. For the CDR3, the DNA is TGTGCCAGCAGTGAGGGGGGGGGCCGTCCGGCCCCCCTCCACTTT.

The chain links TRBV9 to TRBJ1-1, with 8 bases identical to TRBD1. J was trimmed by 1 base and V by 2 bases; bases with no gene match: 4. Germline CDR1 and CDR2: SGDLS and YYNGEE. The CDR3 has 15 residues. The CDR3 is CASSVGQVWNTEAFF. In DNA form, the CDR3 reads TGTGCCAGCAGCGTGGGACAGGTATGGAACACTGAAGCTTTCTTT.

The rearrangement uses TRBV27 and TRBJ1-4; unclear D gene. The CDR3 is 14 amino acids. V gave up 6 bases and J gave up 8 bases, with 16 bases separating them. Germline loops: CDR1 MNHEY, CDR2 SMNVEV (reference sequence). CDR3 sequence: CASRRASPGEKLFF. The CDR3 bases are TGTGCCAGCAGGCGGGCGTCCCCGGGCGAAAAACTGTTTTTT.

This clone was picked up one time. The gene calls are TRBV30 and TRBJ2-2, with 7 bases fitting TRBD2. This CDR3 comprises 15 residues. The junction had 4 bases not matched to a gene; V was cut back by 2 bases and J by 1 base. The germline V gene has CDR1 GTSNPN and CDR2 SVGIG (reference sequence). The CDR3 coding sequence is TGTGCCTGGAGTCTGTCTAGCGGGAACACCGGGGAGCTGTTTTTT. Its translation is CAWSLSSGNTGELFF.

The J gene is TRBJ2-7, the V gene TRBV28, with D tentatively TRBD1 (5 bases). Germline loops: CDR1 MDHEN, CDR2 SYDVKM. The CDR3 totals 14 residues. Trimming removed 5 bases at V and 4 bases at J, with 15 bases between. CDR3 region: CASSPPPDSYEQYF. CDR3 in DNA: TGTGCCAGCAGTCCTCCTCCAGACAGTTACGAGCAGTACTTC.

The chain's CDR3 is CASSFPGNGYTF. The DNA of the CDR3 is TGTGCCAGCAGCTTTCCAGGGAATGGCTACACCTTC. This chain joins TRBV7-2 and TRBJ1-2; D possibly corresponds to TRBD1 (5 bases). This CDR3 spans 12 amino acids. Trimming took off 3 bases at V and 6 bases at J, with 8 bases between the two ends. The germline gives CDR1 SGHTA, CDR2 FQGNSA.

V and J are TRBV5-4 and TRBJ2-1; TRBD2 matches 8 bases. The CDR3 covers 17 residues. Trimming at V came to 3 bases and at J to 0 bases, leaving 8 bases not matched to a gene. The V gene's germline CDR1 is SGHNT and CDR2 YYREEE (reference sequence). Here the CDR3 reads CASSSALRGVSYNEQFF. CDR3 bases: TGTGCCAGCAGCTCAGCTTTGCGGGGGGTCTCCTACAATGAGCAGTTCTTC.

This clone has only one observation. The rearrangement uses TRBV28 and TRBJ2-7, with TRBD2 identical over 7 bases. The CDR3 has 12 residues. Germline CDR1 and CDR2: MDHEN and SYDVKM. The V and J ends lost 4 bases and 9 bases, in that order; junction bases with no gene match: 6. CDR3 sequence: CASSSLGGGQYF. CDR3 nucleotide sequence: TGTGCCAGCAGTTCCCTGGGCGGGGGGCAGTACTTC.

The CDR3 loop reads CAWTPAGRGNTIYF. In DNA form, the CDR3 reads TGTGCCTGGACCCCCGCGGGGCGAGGAAACACCATATATTTT. The chain couples TRBV30 to TRBJ1-3, with D possibly being TRBD1 (5 bases). Trimming cost V 4 bases and J 4 bases, with 14 bases left between them. The CDR3 has 14 residues. In germline, CDR1 is GTSNPN, CDR2 SVGIG (reference sequence).

This rearrangement joins TRBV5-1 to TRBJ1-6, with 8 nucleotides matching TRBD1. The germline V gene has CDR1 SGHRS and CDR2 YFSETQ. The V segment lost 2 bases and the J segment 8 bases; nucleotides outside the gene matches: 12. The CDR3 has 17 amino acids. In nucleotides, the CDR3 is TGCGCCAGCAGCTTAGAATCGCCGGACAGGGCAGATTCACCCCTCCACTTT. Amino acids: CASSLESPDRADSPLHF.

V usage is TRBV28 and J usage is TRBJ2-2; 12 nucleotides line up with TRBD2. The germline V gene has CDR1 MDHEN and CDR2 SYDVKM. V was pared by 2 bases and J by 7 bases, with 14 bases of the junction left unmatched. The CDR3 loop spans 19 amino acids. Here the CDR3 reads CASSLRLAGAGGRIGELFF. CDR3 DNA sequence: TGTGCCAGCAGTTTACGACTAGCGGGGGCCGGGGGTAGAATCGGGGAGCTGTTTTTT. The variable domain in full, with the rest retrieved from reference TRBV28 and TRBJ2-2, is DVKVTQSSRYLVKRTGEKVFLECVQDMDHENMFWYRQDPGLGLRLIYFSYDVKMKEKGDIPEGYSVSREKKERFSLILESASTNQTSMYLCASSLRLAGAGGRIGELFFGEGSRLTVL.

The chain combines TRBV6-6 with TRBJ1-5; perhaps TRBD1 as D (5 bases). Deletions cut 6 bases from V and 6 bases from J, with 12 bases between. The CDR3 loop spans 13 amino acids. Germline V gives CDR1 MNHNY, CDR2 SVGAGI (reference sequence). CDR3 residues: CASRQQDGQPQHF. As DNA, the CDR3 is TGTGCCAGCAGACAACAGGACGGTCAGCCCCAGCATTTT.

This clone was picked up a small number of times. The rearrangement uses TRBV6-2 or TRBV6-3 and TRBJ1-3; 10 nucleotides agree with TRBD1. Germline lookup yields CDR1 MNHEY and CDR2 SVGEGT. V shed 2 bases and J 0 bases; nucleotides not matched to a gene: 7. This CDR3 is built from 18 residues. The CDR3 nucleotides read TGTGCCAGCAGTTACATCGGCGGGACAGGGGTCTCTGGAAACACCATATATTTT. This gives the protein CASSYIGGTGVSGNTIYF.

This clone is labeled as medium-sized. The chain links TRBV7-9 to TRBJ2-7, with D possibly matching TRBD2 (5 bases). This CDR3 has 13 amino acids. The germline V gene encodes CDR1 SEHNR and CDR2 FQNEAQ (reference sequence). The germline V and J ends were trimmed by 1 base and 3 bases, with 7 bases remaining between them. The CDR3 is CASSLERSYEQYF. CDR3 nucleotides: TGTGCCAGCAGCTTAGAGCGGAGCTACGAGCAGTACTTC.

This clone showed up just once. The V gene is TRBV20-1, the J gene TRBJ2-1, with 10 bases matching TRBD2. V was clipped by 6 bases and J by 0 bases; unmatched bases: 5. CDR3 length: 15 residues. Germline lookup yields CDR1 DFQATT and CDR2 SNEGSKA (reference sequence). CDR3 sequence (DNA): TGCAGTGCCAGTAGCGGGAGGTCCTCCTACAATGAGCAGTTCTTC. This translates into CSASSGRSSYNEQFF.

This clone occurred once. The chain couples TRBV5-4 to TRBJ2-7; a possible D gene is TRBD1 (6 bases). Per germline, CDR1 SGHNT and CDR2 YYREEE (reference sequence). This CDR3 region has 15 residues. Trimming stripped 0 bases from V and 1 base from J, with 11 bases between. In DNA form, the CDR3 reads TGTGCCAGCAGCTTGGCCACAGGGAAATCCTACGAGCAGTACTTC. It translates to CASSLATGKSYEQYF.

The chain combines TRBV7-9 with TRBJ2-1; no clear D gene. The V and J ends lost 5 bases and 8 bases respectively, with 7 bases between them. The CDR3 sequence is 11 residues long. Germline V gene sequence: CDR1 SEHNR, CDR2 FQNEAQ (reference sequence). The CDR3 region has the DNA TGTGCCAGCAGCCCCGACTATGAGCAGTTCTTC. This translates into CASSPDYEQFF.

This sequence joins TRBV6-1 and TRBJ2-5; the match to TRBD1 covers 9 bases. J gave up 4 bases and V 2 bases, and 5 bases lay outside the gene matches. The CDR3 consists of 15 residues. Germline V lookup: CDR1 MNHNS, CDR2 SASEGT. CDR3 coding DNA: TGTGCCAGCAGTGAATGGGGGACAGGGAGAGAGACCCAGTACTTC. Protein product: CASSEWGTGRETQYF.

The chain employs TRBV2 and TRBJ2-3, with 10 bases matching TRBD2. The CDR3 is made up of 14 amino acids. CDR1 SNHLY and CDR2 FYNNEI come from the germline V gene. With V trimmed by 4 bases and J by 6 bases, 4 bases remained unmatched. CDR3 nucleotides: TGTGCCAGCAGTGGTAGCGGGAGGATTGATACGCAGTATTTT. Encoded protein: CASSGSGRIDTQYF.